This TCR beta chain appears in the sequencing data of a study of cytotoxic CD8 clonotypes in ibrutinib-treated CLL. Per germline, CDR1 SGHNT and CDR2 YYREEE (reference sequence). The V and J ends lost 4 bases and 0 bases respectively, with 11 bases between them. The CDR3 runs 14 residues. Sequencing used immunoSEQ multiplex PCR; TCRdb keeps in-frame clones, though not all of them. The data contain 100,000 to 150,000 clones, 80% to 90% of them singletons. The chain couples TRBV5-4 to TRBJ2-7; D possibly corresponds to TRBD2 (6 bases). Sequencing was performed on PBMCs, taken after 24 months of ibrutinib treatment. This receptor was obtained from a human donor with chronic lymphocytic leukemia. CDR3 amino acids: CASSPPGVSYEQYF. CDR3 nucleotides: TGTGCCAGCAGCCCCCCGGGGGTCTCCTACGAGCAGTACTTC.